One T cell receptor beta chain is described in this entry. Produced via immunoSEQ multiplex PCR; TCRdb's table is partial and in-frame only. Found here are under 200,000 clones, roughly 88% of them singletons; the top ten hold 1.2%. The germline gives CDR1 ENHRY, CDR2 SYGVKD. The CDR3 consists of 13 residues. With 3 bases removed from V and 4 bases from J, the gap between germline ends came to 6 bases. The sample comes from a study of blood T cell repertoires in COVID-19. The receptor was derived from a man in his sixties who had recovered from COVID-19. The genes are TRBV10-3 and TRBJ2-2; TRBD1 is a possible D gene (5 bases). Sequenced material: peripheral blood. The CDR3 DNA follows: TGTGCCATCAGTGAAACAGGCACCGGGGAGCTGTTTTTT. This sequence encodes CAISETGTGELFF.